The 25 T cell receptor beta chains in this list originate from one sample, sequenced in a study of PD-1 blockade in classical Hodgkin lymphoma. Each patient experienced a relapse that followed autologous stem cell transplantation, and brentuximab vedotin exposure varied. TCRdb's table, derived via immunoSEQ multiplex PCR, lists solely in-frame clones and lacks some. The sample lists about 40,000 clones, about 87% occurring once. This material consisted of peripheral blood mononuclear cells (PBMCs), taken at baseline. Receptors originate from a human donor with classical Hodgkin lymphoma.

V and J are TRBV18 and TRBJ2-1; 7 bases line up with TRBD1. Germline assignment: CDR1 KGHSH and CDR2 LQKENI. Trimming at V came to 6 bases and at J to 8 bases, leaving 10 bases not matched to a gene. The CDR3 is 14 amino acids. The CDR3 DNA sequence: TGTGCCAGCTCCCTGGGGTCCGACAGGGATGAGCAGTTCTTC. Residues: CASSLGSDRDEQFF.

This clone has a single count. J is TRBJ1-4 and V is TRBV5-1, with D perhaps matching TRBD1 (5 bases). Per germline, CDR1 SGHRS and CDR2 YFSETQ. V was clipped by 4 bases and J by 8 bases, with 12 bases between them. The CDR3 consists of 13 residues. The chain's CDR3 is CASSGTVGEKLFF. CDR3 nucleotides: TGCGCCAGCAGCGGGACGGTAGGGGAAAAACTGTTTTTT.

The table lists this clone with a few counts. V is TRBV7-9 and J is TRBJ1-2, with no clear D. The CDR3 totals 13 residues. CDR1 and CDR2 (germline): SEHNR, FQNEAQ (reference sequence). Trimming removed 5 bases from V and 6 bases from J, with 13 bases in between. The chain's CDR3 is CASSPPLPHGYTF. Here the CDR3 DNA reads TGTGCCAGCAGCCCCCCACTCCCTCATGGCTACACCTTC.

The rearrangement joins TRBV7-8 to TRBJ1-5, with a weak D call TRBD1 (6 bases). The germline V gene has CDR1 SGHVS and CDR2 FQNEAQ. V was cut by 5 bases and J by 6 bases, with 11 bases left in between. The CDR3 has 13 amino acids. The CDR3 reads CASSQGGGQPQHF. The DNA of the CDR3 is TGTGCCAGCAGCCAAGGGGGGGGTCAGCCCCAGCATTTT.

The J gene is TRBJ1-5, the V gene TRBV4-3, with 8 bases aligning to TRBD1. The germline V gene encodes CDR1 LGHNA and CDR2 YSLEER. The CDR3 is 15 amino acids. J gave up 4 bases and V 1 base, and 3 bases lay outside the gene matches. Here the CDR3 reads CASSQGRGQNQPQHF. CDR3 nucleotide sequence: TGCGCCAGCAGCCAAGGCAGGGGGCAGAATCAGCCCCAGCATTTT.

The genes are TRBV27 and TRBJ1-5, with unresolved D. V lost 3 bases and J lost 0, with 9 bases in between. This CDR3 has 15 amino acids. Germline loops: CDR1 MNHEY, CDR2 SMNVEV (reference sequence). The CDR3 coding sequence is TGTGCCAGCAGTTTGGAGAGAACTAGCAATCAGCCCCAGCATTTT. This codes for CASSLERTSNQPQHF.

The chain couples TRBV13 to TRBJ2-7; 8 positions match TRBD2. J lost 3 bases, V lost 1 base, and 5 bases had no gene match. Germline values: CDR1 PRHDT, CDR2 FYEKMQ (reference sequence). The CDR3 runs to 15 residues. CDR3 protein: CASSLVGGRLYEQYF. In DNA form, the CDR3 reads TGTGCCAGCAGCTTAGTAGGCGGGAGGCTCTACGAGCAGTACTTC.

The chain joins TRBV7-9 to TRBJ2-3, with unresolved D. This CDR3 contains 15 residues. The ends were cut back, 3 bases at V and 4 bases at J, with 14 bases in the middle. Germline lookup yields CDR1 SEHNR and CDR2 FQNEAQ (reference sequence). The CDR3 DNA reads TGTGCCAGCAGCTTGGGTCCCTCTCGGTCAGATACGCAGTATTTT. Its translation is CASSLGPSRSDTQYF.

This chain uses TRBV5-1 with TRBJ1-1; 8 nucleotides align to TRBD1. CDR1 and CDR2 (germline): SGHRS, YFSETQ. CDR3 length: 14 residues. The trim removed 0 bases at V and 5 bases at J, leaving 3 bases unmatched. The CDR3: CASSLDTGGTEAFF. The CDR3 bases are TGCGCCAGCAGCTTGGATACAGGGGGAACTGAAGCTTTCTTT. The full variable domain, in which reference TRBV5-1 and TRBJ1-1 provide the parts outside the CDR3, is KAGVTQTPRYLIKTRGQQVTLSCSPISGHRSVSWYQQTPGQGLQFLFEYFSETQRNKGNFPGRFSGRQFSNSRSEMNVSTLELGDSALYLCASSLDTGGTEAFFGQGTRLTVV.

J is TRBJ2-3 and V is TRBV7-2; 11 positions agree with TRBD2. CDR3 length: 16 amino acids. V trimming: 2 bases; J trimming: 0 bases; junction bases outside the gene matches: 1. Germline CDR1 SGHTA, CDR2 FQGNSA. CDR3 in amino acids: CASSLRTSGSTDTQYF. The CDR3 bases are TGTGCCAGCAGCTTACGGACTAGCGGGAGCACAGATACGCAGTATTTT.

The chain carries TRBV14 and TRBJ2-3; 7 bases line up with TRBD2. In germline, CDR1 is SGHDN, CDR2 FVKESK. The CDR3 is 15 residues long. The V gene end was trimmed by 0 bases and the J gene end by 5 bases; junction bases not matched to a gene: 5. CDR3 in DNA: TGTGCCAGCAGCCAAGATGGGACTATCAAAGATACGCAGTATTTT. Amino acid sequence: CASSQDGTIKDTQYF.

The DNA of the CDR3 is TGTGCCAGCAGCTTGGGTATGGGGTTAGAGACCCAGTACTTC. Its protein is CASSLGMGLETQYF. The chain has TRBV5-6 and TRBJ2-5; D not certain. The CDR3 is 14 residues long. Trimming took 0 bases from V and 4 from J, leaving 10 bases between them. Germline V gene lookup returns CDR1 SGHDT and CDR2 YYEEEE.

This clone was picked up a small number of times. The chain uses TRBV5-1 and TRBJ1-2; 10 bases align to TRBD1. The CDR3 runs to 15 residues. Looked up from germline, CDR1 is SGHRS and CDR2 is YFSETQ. Losses at the gene ends were 7 bases for V and 3 bases for J; bases not matched to a gene: 9. The CDR3 DNA reads as TGCGCCAGCGCTGCAGGGGGGACAGGGGACTATGGCTACACCTTC. It codes for CASAAGGTGDYGYTF.

This chain links TRBV7-6 with TRBJ2-7, with 10 bases lining up with TRBD1. The V gene's germline CDR1 is SGHVS and CDR2 FNYEAQ. The CDR3 totals 17 residues. V trimming: 4 bases; J trimming: 2 bases; junction bases outside the gene matches: 11. Here the CDR3 DNA reads TGTGCCAGCAGCTACCGGGACAGGGGCAGCCTGACCTACGAGCAGTACTTC. It encodes CASSYRDRGSLTYEQYF.

The rearrangement links TRBV28 to TRBJ2-3, with 7 bases that match TRBD1. The V and J ends lost 9 bases and 5 bases, in that order; junction bases with no gene match: 17. Germline V gives CDR1 MDHEN, CDR2 SYDVKM. This CDR3 has 16 amino acids. CDR3 coding DNA: TGTGCCAGTAGTGGGGGACAGTCTGGATATGAAGATACGCAGTATTTT. It translates to CASSGGQSGYEDTQYF.

This clone was seen more than once but under ten times. The gene calls are TRBV27 and TRBJ2-3; the match to TRBD1 covers 8 bases. The junction had 8 bases not matched to a gene; V was cut back by 1 base and J by 5 bases. The CDR3 has 16 residues. In germline, CDR1 is MNHEY, CDR2 SMNVEV (reference sequence). In DNA, the CDR3 is TGTGCCAGCAGTTTATTTCCCGGACAGGGTGTAGATACGCAGTATTTT. It translates to CASSLFPGQGVDTQYF.

This chain joins TRBV6-5 and TRBJ2-7; no clear D gene. CDR1 is MNHEY, CDR2 SVGAGI, per germline. V dropped 6 bases and J dropped 0 bases, with 12 bases sitting between them. CDR3 size: 14 residues. CDR3 sequence (DNA): TGTGCCAGCAGCGCCACCAGTAGCTCCTACGAGCAGTACTTC. It is translated as CASSATSSSYEQYF.

The chain carries TRBV7-3 and TRBJ2-7; 7 bases are shared with TRBD2. Trimming took 3 bases from V and 11 from J; bases not matched to a gene: 10. Germline CDR1 SGHTA, CDR2 FQGTGA. The CDR3 spans 13 residues. The CDR3 loop is CASSFSHQGREYF. The CDR3 DNA is TGTGCCAGCAGCTTCTCCCATCAAGGGAGGGAGTACTTC.

This chain joins TRBV10-3 and TRBJ2-7; TRBD1 matches at 9 bases. With V trimmed by 6 bases and J by 4 bases, 7 bases remained unmatched. Germline V lookup: CDR1 ENHRY, CDR2 SYGVKD. The CDR3 is 14 amino acids. The CDR3: CAISPGQGRYEQYF. Written as DNA, the CDR3 is TGTGCCATCAGCCCGGGACAGGGTAGGTACGAGCAGTACTTC.

This clone was picked up a small number of times. The chain couples TRBV2 to TRBJ1-5; tentative D call: TRBD1 (6 bases). The V gene's germline CDR1 is SNHLY and CDR2 FYNNEI. This CDR3 has 14 residues. V was shortened by 6 bases and J by 9 bases, with 18 bases between the two germline ends. The CDR3 here is CASRVTGRVGPQHF. The DNA for the CDR3 is TGTGCCAGCAGAGTGACAGGTCGGGTAGGGCCCCAGCATTTT.

This chain connects TRBV11-1 to TRBJ2-7, with TRBD1 matching 7 bases. The V gene's germline CDR1 is SGHAT and CDR2 FQDESV (reference sequence). The CDR3 consists of 15 residues. Unmatched junction bases numbered 11, after V lost 6 bases and J lost 3 bases. This CDR3 is CASRLGAGGFYEQYF. The CDR3 DNA is TGTGCCAGCAGGCTAGGGGCAGGGGGATTCTACGAGCAGTACTTC. Using reference TRBV11-1 and TRBJ2-7 for the parts outside the CDR3, the full variable domain is EAEVAQSPRYKITEKSQAVAFWCDPISGHATLYWYRQILGQGPELLVQFQDESVVDDSQLPKDRFSAERLKGVDSTLKIQPAELGDSAMYLCASRLGAGGFYEQYFGPGTRLTVT.

The chain has TRBV28 and TRBJ1-3; possibly TRBD1 for D (5 bases). Trimming took off 6 bases at V and 7 bases at J, with 16 bases between the two ends. Germline V gene lookup returns CDR1 MDHEN and CDR2 SYDVKM. The CDR3 totals 14 residues. The CDR3 bases are TGTGCCAGCAGCAGGGACGGAGTGAGGAACACCATATATTTT. Protein: CASSRDGVRNTIYF. Full variable domain (rest looked up from reference TRBV28 and TRBJ1-3): DVKVTQSSRYLVKRTGEKVFLECVQDMDHENMFWYRQDPGLGLRLIYFSYDVKMKEKGDIPEGYSVSREKKERFSLILESASTNQTSMYLCASSRDGVRNTIYFGEGSWLTVV.

The chain has TRBV6-4 and TRBJ2-1; TRBD2 aligns across 11 bases. V was pared by 4 bases and J by 5 bases, with 7 bases of the junction left unmatched. Per germline, CDR1 MRHNA and CDR2 SNTAGT. There are 16 residues in the CDR3. CDR3 in amino acids: CASSGTGTSGHNEQFF. DNA of the CDR3: TGTGCCAGCAGTGGCACCGGGACTAGCGGCCACAATGAGCAGTTCTTC.

This chain joins TRBV19 and TRBJ1-5; D gene unclear. Deletions cut 3 bases from V and 0 bases from J, with 15 bases between. Germline CDR1 and CDR2: LNHDA and SQIVND (reference sequence). There are 17 residues in the CDR3. CDR3 protein: CASSIPTVGYSNQPQHF. CDR3 coding DNA: TGTGCCAGTAGTATCCCCACGGTGGGTTATAGCAATCAGCCCCAGCATTTT.

This chain joins TRBV19 and TRBJ1-2; a possible D gene is TRBD1 (5 bases). Germline assignment: CDR1 LNHDA and CDR2 SQIVND (reference sequence). The germline V and J ends were trimmed by 6 bases and 5 bases, with 19 bases remaining between them. The CDR3 spans 15 residues. CDR3 coding DNA: TGTGCCAGTAGGAGAGGGACTCACAATATTTATGGCTACACCTTC. It translates to CASRRGTHNIYGYTF.